This T cell receptor (beta chain) was captured in a study of T cells after yellow fever vaccination. Findings and limits, study-wide: Abundant clonotypes (contaminants from the bulk population) could be present in FACS-sorted repertoires.

TCRdb ran MiXCR on the 5' RACE reads and lists one entry per CDR3 protein. The sample contains around 250,000 distinct CDR3 sequences, 5.2% of which appear only once. The CDR3 has 14 amino acids. The V segment lost 3 bases and the J segment 2 bases; nucleotides outside the gene matches: 3. CDR1 MNHNS and CDR2 SASEGT come from the germline V gene. This clonotype has more than one count but fewer than ten. Its specificity is not known. Here the sequenced sample was CD4+ T cells sorted from PBMCs, taken on the day of the yellow fever booster vaccination. The gene calls are TRBV6-1 and TRBJ1-1; 7 bases line up with TRBD1. This receptor was obtained from a young man who received the YFV17D yellow fever vaccine. Here the CDR3 DNA reads TGTGCCAGCAGTGAGGACAGGAAAAACACTGAAGCTTTCTTT. Its translation is CASSEDRKNTEAFF.